These 15 T cell receptor beta chains came from one sample sequenced in a study of T cell responses to AZD1222 COVID-19 vaccine. Profiling relied on immunoSEQ multiplex PCR, and the TCRdb table lists in-frame clones only, not all of them. The table lists over 150,000 clones, around nine tenths of them singletons. The specimen was peripheral blood, collected 28 days after the second AZD1222 dose. The receptor set was obtained from an adult who received the AZD1222 COVID-19 vaccine.

Here the CDR3 reads CASSCRDRANYGYTF. The CDR3 region has the DNA TGTGCCAGCAGCTGCCGGGACAGGGCTAACTATGGCTACACCTTC. The chain links TRBV13 to TRBJ1-2; the match to TRBD1 covers 9 bases. V lost 4 bases and J lost 0; bases outside the gene matches: 3. Germline values: CDR1 PRHDT, CDR2 FYEKMQ (reference sequence). The CDR3 has 15 residues.

This chain links TRBV19 with TRBJ2-2; weak D call: TRBD2 (7 bases). Germline CDR1 LNHDA, CDR2 SQIVND (reference sequence). V lost 7 bases and J lost 3, with 12 bases in between. The CDR3 contains 14 residues. In DNA form, the CDR3 reads TGTGCCAGTATGGGGAGGGGGGACACCGGGGAGCTGTTTTTT. Translated, it gives CASMGRGDTGELFF.

Here the CDR3 reads CASIHGSNSYEQYF. As DNA, the CDR3 is TGTGCCAGCATCCATGGGAGCAACTCCTACGAGCAGTACTTC. The chain carries TRBV6-5 and TRBJ2-7; D possibly corresponds to TRBD2 (5 bases). V lost 7 bases to trimming and J lost 0 bases, with 13 bases between them. There are 14 residues in the CDR3. Germline V gives CDR1 MNHEY, CDR2 SVGAGI.

The CDR3: CASTLTYEQYF. The CDR3, as DNA: TGTGCCAGCACCCTGACCTACGAGCAGTACTTC. This chain connects TRBV5-8 to TRBJ2-7; D unresolved. The germline V and J ends were trimmed by 6 bases and 2 bases, with 6 bases remaining between them. The CDR3 has 11 amino acids. Germline V gene lookup returns CDR1 SGHTS and CDR2 YDEGEE.

The V call is TRBV18, the J call TRBJ2-3, with TRBD2 identical over 7 bases. The germline gives CDR1 KGHSH, CDR2 LQKENI. The CDR3 consists of 16 residues. V lost 1 base and J lost 5; bases outside the gene matches: 9. This chain's CDR3 is CASSPQGGGIGDTQYF. Here the CDR3 DNA reads TGTGCCAGCTCACCACAGGGCGGGGGAATTGGAGATACGCAGTATTTT.

In its sample, this clone was seen once. The rearrangement uses TRBV18 and TRBJ1-2; perhaps TRBD1 as D (6 bases). From germline, CDR1 is KGHSH and CDR2 LQKENI. This CDR3 is built from 14 residues. Between the trimmed V and J ends, which lost 2 bases and 7 bases, there was a span of 14 bases. CDR3 protein: CASSPRDNASGYTF. In DNA, the CDR3 is TGTGCCAGCTCACCAAGGGACAACGCCTCTGGCTACACCTTC.

The chain joins TRBV6-5 to TRBJ1-1; the D gene is possibly TRBD1 (6 bases). V was pared by 8 bases and J by 0 bases, with 13 bases between. The CDR3 has 14 amino acids. CDR1 is MNHEY, CDR2 SVGAGI, per germline. The DNA of the CDR3 is TGTGCCAGCTCACTGGGGGGCCTGAACACTGAAGCTTTCTTT. It encodes CASSLGGLNTEAFF.

DNA for the CDR3: TGTGCCAGCAGTTCCTACCCCTATGGCTACACCTTC. This codes for CASSSYPYGYTF. The chain is built from TRBV28 and TRBJ1-2; D is ambiguous. Germline CDR1 reads MDHEN; CDR2 reads SYDVKM. The CDR3 sequence is 12 residues long. The ends were cut back, 4 bases at V and 4 bases at J, with 7 bases in the middle.

The chain joins TRBV4-3 to TRBJ1-4; TRBD1 matches at 10 bases. The V gene end was trimmed by 2 bases and the J gene end by 2 bases; junction bases not matched to a gene: 8. The CDR3 length is 18 residues. CDR1 and CDR2 from the germline V gene are LGHNA and YSLEER. The CDR3 spells CASSQKGQGIVTNEKLFF. In DNA form, the CDR3 reads TGCGCCAGCAGCCAAAAGGGACAGGGGATTGTTACTAATGAAAAACTGTTTTTT.

The J gene is TRBJ1-1, the V gene TRBV2; 7 bases map to TRBD1. The CDR3 consists of 13 residues. The junction had 3 bases not matched to a gene; V was cut back by 8 bases and J by 0 bases. The germline CDR1 and CDR2 sequences are SNHLY and FYNNEI. Here the CDR3 reads CASQTGMNTEAFF. CDR3 coding DNA: TGTGCCAGCCAGACAGGGATGAACACTGAAGCTTTCTTT.

The chain combines TRBV6-5 with TRBJ2-7; D is tentatively TRBD1 or TRBD2 (6 bases each). The CDR3 loop spans 14 amino acids. The V gene lost 6 bases and the J gene lost 1 base, with 13 bases spanning the gap. Germline V CDR1 and CDR2: MNHEY, SVGAGI. CDR3 coding DNA: TGTGCCAGCAGGGAGGGCAGGGGATCCTACGAGCAGTACTTC. It is translated as CASREGRGSYEQYF.

This clone was counted once. The V gene is TRBV7-3, the J gene TRBJ2-5, with D possibly TRBD1 on 5 matching bases. Trimming removed 1 base from V and 7 bases from J, with 16 bases in between. The CDR3 consists of 15 residues. The germline V gene has CDR1 SGHTA and CDR2 FQGTGA. This chain's CDR3 is CASSLSRAGEGTQYF. The CDR3 DNA reads as TGTGCCAGCAGCTTAAGCAGGGCCGGTGAAGGGACCCAGTACTTC. The full variable domain, completed using reference TRBV7-3 and TRBJ2-5, is GAGVSQTPSNKVTEKGKYVELRCDPISGHTALYWYRQSLGQGPEFLIYFQGTGAADDSGLPNDRFFAVRPEGSVSTLKIQRTERGDSAVYLCASSLSRAGEGTQYFGPGTRLLVL.

The rearrangement links TRBV2 to TRBJ1-1, with a weak D call TRBD1 (6 bases). Trimming took off 7 bases at V and 0 bases at J, with 9 bases between the two ends. This CDR3 contains 13 residues. From germline, CDR1 is SNHLY and CDR2 FYNNEI. The CDR3: CASKGDMNTEAFF. For the CDR3, the DNA is TGTGCCAGCAAAGGGGACATGAACACTGAAGCTTTCTTT.

The CDR3 DNA sequence: TGTGCCAGCAGTCCCGGGACGGGGAACTATGGCTACACCTTC. As protein: CASSPGTGNYGYTF. V gene TRBV6-5 combines with J gene TRBJ1-2, with D possibly matching TRBD1 (5 bases). Trimming took 5 bases from V and 2 from J, leaving 12 bases between them. This CDR3 region has 14 residues. Germline V lookup: CDR1 MNHEY, CDR2 SVGAGI.

The chain combines TRBV11-2 with TRBJ2-1; D is undetermined. Germline V CDR1 and CDR2: SGHAT, FQNNGV. CDR3 length equals 15 residues. The V gene lost 5 bases and the J gene lost 6 bases, with 17 bases spanning the gap. CDR3 in DNA: TGTGCCAGCAGCCGAGACGGATTTCTGAGCAATGAGCAGTTCTTC. This translates into CASSRDGFLSNEQFF.